These 9 T cell receptor beta chains came from one sample sequenced in a study of T cell responses to AZD1222 COVID-19 vaccine. Sequenced by immunoSEQ multiplex PCR; TCRdb stores in-frame clones only, minus some. The table lists some 31,000 clones, around nine tenths of them singletons. Sequencing used peripheral blood, obtained 28 days after the second AZD1222 dose. All receptors derive from an adult who received the AZD1222 COVID-19 vaccine.

The rearrangement joins TRBV7-9 to TRBJ1-3; no definite D call. The germline V gene encodes CDR1 SEHNR and CDR2 FQNEAQ (reference sequence). V was pared by 5 bases and J by 0 bases, with 14 bases between. The length of the CDR3 is 16 residues. The CDR3 DNA sequence: TGTGCCAGCAGCCCCCGGGGTCCTAGCTCTGGAAACACCATATATTTT. As protein: CASSPRGPSSGNTIYF.

This clone has only a few counts. This chain links TRBV7-9 with TRBJ1-3, with D hard to call. The V end lost 5 bases, the J end lost 8 bases, and 13 bases lay between the germline ends. CDR1 and CDR2 (germline): SEHNR, FQNEAQ (reference sequence). This CDR3 has 13 amino acids. CDR3 nucleotide sequence: TGTGCCAGCAGCCGTGGCAATAGGGACACCATATATTTT. It encodes CASSRGNRDTIYF.

V usage is TRBV6-8 and J usage is TRBJ1-4; 9 bases line up with TRBD1. This CDR3 is 18 amino acids long. Per germline, CDR1 MNHGY and CDR2 SAAAGT. V shed 5 bases and J 10 bases; nucleotides not matched to a gene: 20. Written as DNA, the CDR3 is TGTGCCAGCAGTCAACCGGGACAGGGAGGAACCAGTTCGGGAAAACTGTTTTTT. It codes for CASSQPGQGGTSSGKLFF.

The chain links TRBV5-1 to TRBJ2-3; either TRBD1 or TRBD2 may fit D (6 bases each). CDR3 length: 13 residues. Germline loops: CDR1 SGHRS, CDR2 YFSETQ. Trimming left V 0 bases short and J 6 bases short, with 8 bases between. This CDR3 is CASSLAGGDTQYF. CDR3 sequence (DNA): TGCGCCAGCAGCTTGGCCGGGGGCGATACGCAGTATTTT. The entire variable domain, with the rest obtained from reference TRBV5-1 and TRBJ2-3, is as follows: KAGVTQTPRYLIKTRGQQVTLSCSPISGHRSVSWYQQTPGQGLQFLFEYFSETQRNKGNFPGRFSGRQFSNSRSEMNVSTLELGDSALYLCASSLAGGDTQYFGPGTRLTVL.

This chain connects TRBV6-5 to TRBJ1-4; a weak D match, TRBD1 (5 bases). The CDR3 runs to 12 residues. CDR1 MNHEY and CDR2 SVGAGI come from the germline V gene. Trimming shortened V by 10 bases and J by 3 bases, and 9 bases separated the two germline ends. The CDR3 here is CAKPGPNEKLFF. In DNA form, the CDR3 reads TGTGCCAAACCGGGACCTAATGAAAAACTGTTTTTT.

The CDR3 loop reads CSASDASYEQYF. The CDR3 DNA sequence: TGCAGTGCTAGTGACGCCTCCTACGAGCAGTACTTC. V usage is TRBV20-1 and J usage is TRBJ2-7; D uncertain. CDR1 is DFQATT, CDR2 SNEGSKA, per germline (reference sequence). V was shortened by 3 bases and J by 0 bases, with 6 bases between the two germline ends. The CDR3 length is 12 residues.

This chain links TRBV11-3 with TRBJ2-1, with a possible D match to TRBD1 (7 bases). The CDR3 has 16 amino acids. V was cut by 5 bases and J by 7 bases, with 21 bases left in between. In germline, CDR1 is SGHNT, CDR2 YENEEA. The CDR3 sequence: CASSPGAALRGNEQFF. In DNA form, the CDR3 reads TGTGCCAGCAGCCCGGGAGCGGCCCTCAGGGGGAATGAGCAGTTCTTC.

CDR3 protein: CASSPRSTGELFF. DNA of the CDR3: TGTGCCAGCTCACCACGGAGCACCGGGGAGCTGTTTTTT. The rearrangement joins TRBV18 to TRBJ2-2; no reliable D call. This CDR3 is built from 13 residues. CDR1 is KGHSH, CDR2 LQKENI, per germline. V lost 1 base to trimming and J lost 4 bases, with 4 bases between them. Combining the CDR3 with reference TRBV18 and TRBJ2-2 gives the whole variable domain NAGVMQNPRHLVRRRGQEARLRCSPMKGHSHVYWYRQLPEEGLKFMVYLQKENIIDESGMPKERFSAEFPKEGPSILRIQQVVRGDSAAYFCASSPRSTGELFFGEGSRLTVL.

This chain joins TRBV5-1 and TRBJ1-1; 9 bases are a match to TRBD1. The CDR3 consists of 14 residues. V lost 1 base, J lost 4 bases, and 2 bases stayed unmatched. Looked up from germline, CDR1 is SGHRS and CDR2 is YFSETQ. The CDR3 protein is CASSLLTGGTEAFF. The DNA of the CDR3 is TGCGCCAGCAGCTTGTTGACAGGGGGCACTGAAGCTTTCTTT.